Following are 3 T cell receptor beta chains from one sample sequenced in a study of metastatic and nonmetastatic thyroid tumors. All patients were untreated before thyroid surgery. TCRdb used MiXCR to call clones anew from the PCR reads. The sample consists of around 18,000 clones, around 26% of them appearing once. Sequencing was carried out using tumor tissue. All receptors derive from a female donor with papillary thyroid cancer or a benign thyroid nodule (not recorded which). Some clones in this sample may be carry-over from other donors' samples.

J is TRBJ1-5 and V is TRBV19; a weak D match, TRBD1 (5 bases). CDR3 length equals 18 residues. V was shortened by 4 bases and J by 4 bases, with 23 bases between the two germline ends. Germline V gives CDR1 LNHDA, CDR2 SQIVND (reference sequence). CDR3 sequence (DNA): TGTGCCAGTAGTAGGACTTCGGGGGGATCCGGGGTTAATCAGCCCCAGCATTTT. This translates into CASSRTSGGSGVNQPQHF.

This clone has a single count. The rearrangement links TRBV5-1 to TRBJ1-1; TRBD1 matches at 7 bases. CDR1 and CDR2 (germline): SGHRS, YFSETQ. J was trimmed by 1 base and V by 7 bases; bases with no gene match: 7. CDR3 length: 14 amino acids. The CDR3 sequence: CASYRDSPNTEAFF. The CDR3 nucleotides are TGCGCCAGCTACCGGGACAGCCCGAACACTGAAGCTTTCTTT.

The CDR3 sequence: CASSPPSPLNTEAFF. CDR3 in DNA: TGTGCCAGCTCACCACCCTCGCCCTTGAACACTGAAGCTTTCTTT. The chain carries TRBV18 and TRBJ1-1; D call uncertain. The V end lost 0 bases, the J end lost 0 bases, and 8 bases lay between the germline ends. The CDR3 has 15 residues. CDR1 is KGHSH, CDR2 LQKENI, per germline. Full variable domain (outside the CDR3, taken from reference TRBV18 and TRBJ1-1): NAGVMQNPRHLVRRRGQEARLRCSPMKGHSHVYWYRQLPEEGLKFMVYLQKENIIDESGMPKERFSAEFPKEGPSILRIQQVVRGDSAAYFCASSPPSPLNTEAFFGQGTRLTVV.